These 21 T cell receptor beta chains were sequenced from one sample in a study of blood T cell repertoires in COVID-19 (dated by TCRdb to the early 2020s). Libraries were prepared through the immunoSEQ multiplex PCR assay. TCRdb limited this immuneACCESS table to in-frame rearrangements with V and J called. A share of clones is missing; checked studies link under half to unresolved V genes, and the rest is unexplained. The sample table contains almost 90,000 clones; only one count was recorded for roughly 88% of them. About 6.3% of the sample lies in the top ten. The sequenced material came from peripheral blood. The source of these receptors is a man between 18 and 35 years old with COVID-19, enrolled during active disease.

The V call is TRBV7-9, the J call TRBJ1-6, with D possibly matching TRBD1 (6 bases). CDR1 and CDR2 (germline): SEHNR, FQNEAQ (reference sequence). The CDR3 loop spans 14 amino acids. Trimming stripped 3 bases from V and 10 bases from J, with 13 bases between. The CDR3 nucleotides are TGTGCCAGCAGCTTCACAGGGCCTGGGTCACCCCTCCACTTT. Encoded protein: CASSFTGPGSPLHF. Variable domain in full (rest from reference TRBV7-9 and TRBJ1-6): DTGVSQNPRHKITKRGQNVTFRCDPISEHNRLYWYRQTLGQGPEFLTYFQNEAQLEKSRLLSDRFSAERPKGSFSTLEIQRTEQGDSAMYLCASSFTGPGSPLHFGNGTRLTVT.

The CDR3 is CASSYSPDAGTEAFF. For the CDR3, the DNA is TGTGCCAGCAGTTACTCACCGGACGCGGGCACTGAAGCTTTCTTT. The chain is built from TRBV6-2 or TRBV6-3 and TRBJ1-1, with unresolved D. The germline CDR1 and CDR2 sequences are MNHEY and SVGEGT. The germline V and J ends were trimmed by 0 bases and 4 bases, with 12 bases remaining between them. The CDR3 loop spans 15 amino acids.

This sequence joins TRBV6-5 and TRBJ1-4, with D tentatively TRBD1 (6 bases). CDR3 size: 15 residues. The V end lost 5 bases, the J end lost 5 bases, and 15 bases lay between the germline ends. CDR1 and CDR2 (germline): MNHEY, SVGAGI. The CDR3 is CASSPQGLKNEKLFF. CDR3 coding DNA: TGTGCCAGCAGTCCTCAGGGGTTGAAGAATGAAAAACTGTTTTTT.

The CDR3 region is CASSLATGGIQNSPLHF. DNA for the CDR3: TGCGCCAGCAGCTTGGCGACAGGGGGTATTCAGAATTCACCCCTCCACTTT. This sequence joins TRBV5-1 and TRBJ1-6, with 9 nucleotides matching TRBD1. The germline gives CDR1 SGHRS, CDR2 YFSETQ. V was clipped by 0 bases and J by 7 bases; unmatched bases: 8. CDR3 length equals 17 residues.

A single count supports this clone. CDR3 region: CASSPIGQNEQFF. CDR3 bases: TGTGCCAGCTCACCCATTGGGCAGAATGAGCAGTTCTTC. The rearrangement links TRBV18 to TRBJ2-1; D is uncertain. CDR1 KGHSH and CDR2 LQKENI come from the germline V gene. Trimming pared 3 bases from V and 7 bases from J, leaving 10 bases between. The CDR3 runs 13 residues.

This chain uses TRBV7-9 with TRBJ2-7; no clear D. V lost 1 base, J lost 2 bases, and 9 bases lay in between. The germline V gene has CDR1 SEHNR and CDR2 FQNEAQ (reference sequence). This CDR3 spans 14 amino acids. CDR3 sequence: CASSLGTLAYEQYF. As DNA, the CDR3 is TGTGCCAGCAGCTTAGGTACTCTAGCCTACGAGCAGTACTTC. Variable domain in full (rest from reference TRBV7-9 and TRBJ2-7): DTGVSQNPRHKITKRGQNVTFRCDPISEHNRLYWYRQTLGQGPEFLTYFQNEAQLEKSRLLSDRFSAERPKGSFSTLEIQRTEQGDSAMYLCASSLGTLAYEQYFGPGTRLTVT.

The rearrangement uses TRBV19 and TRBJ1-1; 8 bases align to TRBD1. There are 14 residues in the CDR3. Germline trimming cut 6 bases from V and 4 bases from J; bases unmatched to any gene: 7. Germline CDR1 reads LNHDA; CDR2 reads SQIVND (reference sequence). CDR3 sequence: CASSRQGIGTEAFF. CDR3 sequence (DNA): TGTGCCAGTAGCCGACAGGGGATAGGCACTGAAGCTTTCTTT.

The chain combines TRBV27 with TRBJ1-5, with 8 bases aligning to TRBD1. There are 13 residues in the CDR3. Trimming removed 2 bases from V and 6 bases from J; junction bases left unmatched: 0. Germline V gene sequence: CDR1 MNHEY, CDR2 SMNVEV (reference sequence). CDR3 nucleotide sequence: TGTGCCAGCAGTTTAACAGGGGGTCAGCCCCAGCATTTT. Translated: CASSLTGGQPQHF.

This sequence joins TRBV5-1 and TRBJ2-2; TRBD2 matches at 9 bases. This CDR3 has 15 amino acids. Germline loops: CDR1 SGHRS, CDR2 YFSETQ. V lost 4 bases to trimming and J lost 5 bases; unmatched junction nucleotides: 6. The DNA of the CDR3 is TGCGCCAGCAGCAGTAGCGGGAGATATACCGGGGAGCTGTTTTTT. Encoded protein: CASSSSGRYTGELFF.

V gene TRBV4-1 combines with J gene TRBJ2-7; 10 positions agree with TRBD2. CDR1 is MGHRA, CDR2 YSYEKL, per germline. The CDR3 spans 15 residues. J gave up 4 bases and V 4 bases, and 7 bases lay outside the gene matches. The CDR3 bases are TGCGCCAGCAGCCTAATAGCGGGAGGAGAATACGAGCAGTACTTC. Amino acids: CASSLIAGGEYEQYF.

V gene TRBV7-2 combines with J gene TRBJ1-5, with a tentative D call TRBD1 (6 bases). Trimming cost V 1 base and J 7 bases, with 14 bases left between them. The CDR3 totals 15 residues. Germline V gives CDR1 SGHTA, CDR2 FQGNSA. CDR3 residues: CASSLGGGAGQPQHF. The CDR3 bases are TGTGCCAGCAGCTTAGGCGGGGGCGCGGGGCAGCCCCAGCATTTT.

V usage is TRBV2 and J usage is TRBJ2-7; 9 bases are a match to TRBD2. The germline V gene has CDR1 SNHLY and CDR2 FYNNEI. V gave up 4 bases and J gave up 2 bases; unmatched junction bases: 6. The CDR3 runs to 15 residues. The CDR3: CASSALAGEPYEQYF. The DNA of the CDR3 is TGTGCCAGCAGTGCTTTAGCGGGAGAGCCCTACGAGCAGTACTTC.

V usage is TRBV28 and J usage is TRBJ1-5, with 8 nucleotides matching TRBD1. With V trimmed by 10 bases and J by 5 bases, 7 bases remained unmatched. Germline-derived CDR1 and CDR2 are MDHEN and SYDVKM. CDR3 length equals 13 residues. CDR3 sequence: CAIRTGTHQPQHF. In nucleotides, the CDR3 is TGTGCCATCCGGACAGGGACTCATCAGCCCCAGCATTTT.

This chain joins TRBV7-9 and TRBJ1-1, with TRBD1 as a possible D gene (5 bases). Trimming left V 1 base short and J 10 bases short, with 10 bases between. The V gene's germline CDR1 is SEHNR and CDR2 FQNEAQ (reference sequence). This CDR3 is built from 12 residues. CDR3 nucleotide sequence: TGTGCCAGCAGCTTAGTTACAGGTGGAGCTTTCTTT. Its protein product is CASSLVTGGAFF.

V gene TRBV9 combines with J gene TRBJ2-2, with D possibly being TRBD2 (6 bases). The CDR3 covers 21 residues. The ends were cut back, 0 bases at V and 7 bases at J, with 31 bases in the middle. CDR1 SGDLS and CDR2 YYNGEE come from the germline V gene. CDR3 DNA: TGTGCCAGCAGCGTAGGTGGGAGGACCCCCCCGGACCTGTTGGGGGGCGGGGAGCTGTTTTTT. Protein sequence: CASSVGGRTPPDLLGGGELFF.

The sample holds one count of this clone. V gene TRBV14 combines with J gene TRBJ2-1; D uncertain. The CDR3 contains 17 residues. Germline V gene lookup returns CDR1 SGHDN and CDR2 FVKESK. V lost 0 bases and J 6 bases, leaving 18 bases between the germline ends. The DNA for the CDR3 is TGTGCCAGCAGCCAAGATCCCCCAGCGCGTCTAAGCAATGAGCAGTTCTTC. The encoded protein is CASSQDPPARLSNEQFF.

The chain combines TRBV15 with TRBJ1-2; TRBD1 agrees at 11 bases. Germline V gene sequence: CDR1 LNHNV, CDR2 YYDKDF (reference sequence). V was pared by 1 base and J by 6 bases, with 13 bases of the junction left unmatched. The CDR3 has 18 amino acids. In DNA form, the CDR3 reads TGTGCCACCAGCAGAGGGGTGGGACAGGGGGACGCCACGCATGGCTACACCTTC. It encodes CATSRGVGQGDATHGYTF.

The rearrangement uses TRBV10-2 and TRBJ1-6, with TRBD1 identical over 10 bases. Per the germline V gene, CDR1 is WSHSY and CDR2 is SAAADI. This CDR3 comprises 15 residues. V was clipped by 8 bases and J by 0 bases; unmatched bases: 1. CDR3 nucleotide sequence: TGCGCCAGCGGGACAGGGGTCTCCTATAATTCACCCCTCCACTTT. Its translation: CASGTGVSYNSPLHF.

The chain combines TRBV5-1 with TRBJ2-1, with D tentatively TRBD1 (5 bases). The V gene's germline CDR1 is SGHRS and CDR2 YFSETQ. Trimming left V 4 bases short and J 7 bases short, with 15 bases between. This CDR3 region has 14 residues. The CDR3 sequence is CASSPDTFRNEQFF. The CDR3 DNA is TGCGCCAGCAGCCCGGACACGTTTCGGAATGAGCAGTTCTTC. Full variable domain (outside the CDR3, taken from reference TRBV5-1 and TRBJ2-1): KAGVTQTPRYLIKTRGQQVTLSCSPISGHRSVSWYQQTPGQGLQFLFEYFSETQRNKGNFPGRFSGRQFSNSRSEMNVSTLELGDSALYLCASSPDTFRNEQFFGPGTRLTVL.

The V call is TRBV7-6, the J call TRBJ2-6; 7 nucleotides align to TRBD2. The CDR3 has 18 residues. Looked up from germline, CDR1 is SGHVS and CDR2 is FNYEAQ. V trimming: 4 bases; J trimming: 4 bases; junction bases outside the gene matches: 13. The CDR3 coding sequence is TGTGCCAGCAGCTACCCCTGGGGGAGGGCCGGAGGGGCCAACGTCCTGACTTTC. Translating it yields CASSYPWGRAGGANVLTF.

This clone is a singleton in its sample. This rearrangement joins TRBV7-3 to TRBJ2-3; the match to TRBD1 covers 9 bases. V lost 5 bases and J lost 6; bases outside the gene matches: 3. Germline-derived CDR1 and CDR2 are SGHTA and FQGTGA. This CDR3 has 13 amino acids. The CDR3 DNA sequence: TGTGCCAGCAGCACGACAGGGGGGGATACGCAGTATTTT. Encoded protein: CASSTTGGDTQYF.